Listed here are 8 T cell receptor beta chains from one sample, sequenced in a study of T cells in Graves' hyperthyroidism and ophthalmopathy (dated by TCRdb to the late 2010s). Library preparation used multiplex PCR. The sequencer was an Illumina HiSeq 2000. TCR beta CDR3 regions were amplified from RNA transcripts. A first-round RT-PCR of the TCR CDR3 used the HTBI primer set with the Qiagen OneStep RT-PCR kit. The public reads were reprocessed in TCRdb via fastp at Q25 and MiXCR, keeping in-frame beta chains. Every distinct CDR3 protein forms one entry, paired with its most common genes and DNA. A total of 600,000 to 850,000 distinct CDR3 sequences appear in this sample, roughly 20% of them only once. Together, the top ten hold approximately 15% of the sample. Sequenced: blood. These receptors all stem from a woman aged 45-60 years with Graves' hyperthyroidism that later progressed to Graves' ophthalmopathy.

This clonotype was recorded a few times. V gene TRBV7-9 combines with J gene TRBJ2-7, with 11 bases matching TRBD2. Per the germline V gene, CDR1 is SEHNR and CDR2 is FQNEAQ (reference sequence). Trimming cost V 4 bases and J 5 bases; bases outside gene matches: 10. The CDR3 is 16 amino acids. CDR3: CASSSIAGGNFHEQYF. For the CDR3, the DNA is TGTGCCAGCAGCTCAATAGCGGGGGGGAACTTTCACGAGCAGTACTTC.

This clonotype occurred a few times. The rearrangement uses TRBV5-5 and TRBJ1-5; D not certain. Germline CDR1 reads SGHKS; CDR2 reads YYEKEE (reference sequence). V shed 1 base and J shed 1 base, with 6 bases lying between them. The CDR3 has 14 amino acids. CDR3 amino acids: CASSLFFSNQPQHF. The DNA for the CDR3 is TGTGCCAGCAGCTTGTTTTTCAGCAATCAGCCCCAGCATTTT.

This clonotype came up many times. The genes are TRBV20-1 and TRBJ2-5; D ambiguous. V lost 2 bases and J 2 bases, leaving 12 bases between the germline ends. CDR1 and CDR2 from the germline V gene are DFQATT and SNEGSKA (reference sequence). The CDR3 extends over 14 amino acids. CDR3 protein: CSARRINPQETQYF. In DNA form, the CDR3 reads TGCAGTGCTAGACGGATTAACCCACAAGAGACCCAGTACTTC.

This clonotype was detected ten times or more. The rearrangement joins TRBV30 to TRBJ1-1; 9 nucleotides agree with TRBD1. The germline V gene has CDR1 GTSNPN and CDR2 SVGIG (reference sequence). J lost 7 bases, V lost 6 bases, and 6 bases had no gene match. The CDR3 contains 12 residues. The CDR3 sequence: CACSTGGDEAFF. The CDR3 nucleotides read TGTGCCTGTTCCACAGGGGGCGATGAAGCTTTCTTT. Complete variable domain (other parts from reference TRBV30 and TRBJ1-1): SQTIHQWPATLVQPVGSPLSLECTVEGTSNPNLYWYRQAAGRGLQLLFYSVGIGQISSEVPQNLSASRPQDRQFILSSKKLLLSDSGFYLCACSTGGDEAFFGQGTRLTVV.

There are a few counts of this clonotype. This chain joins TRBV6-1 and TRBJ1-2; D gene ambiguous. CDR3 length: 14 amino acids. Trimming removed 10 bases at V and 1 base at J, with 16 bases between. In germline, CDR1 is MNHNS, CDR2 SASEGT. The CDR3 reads CATTLAGDNYGYTF. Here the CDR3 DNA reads TGTGCCACCACCCTGGCAGGCGATAACTATGGCTACACCTTC.

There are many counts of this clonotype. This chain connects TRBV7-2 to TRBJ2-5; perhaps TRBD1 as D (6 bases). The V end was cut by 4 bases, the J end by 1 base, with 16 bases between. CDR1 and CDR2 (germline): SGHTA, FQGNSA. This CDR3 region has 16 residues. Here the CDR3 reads CASSSPPGASQETQYF. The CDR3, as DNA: TGTGCCAGCAGCTCCCCACCAGGGGCTAGCCAAGAGACCCAGTACTTC.

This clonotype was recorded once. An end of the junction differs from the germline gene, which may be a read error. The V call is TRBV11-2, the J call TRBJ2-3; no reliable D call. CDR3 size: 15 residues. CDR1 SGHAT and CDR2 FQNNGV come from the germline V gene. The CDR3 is CASSQAGFGADTQYF. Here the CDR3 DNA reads TGCGCCAGCAGCCAAGCTGGGTTTGGCGCAGATACGCAGTATTTT.

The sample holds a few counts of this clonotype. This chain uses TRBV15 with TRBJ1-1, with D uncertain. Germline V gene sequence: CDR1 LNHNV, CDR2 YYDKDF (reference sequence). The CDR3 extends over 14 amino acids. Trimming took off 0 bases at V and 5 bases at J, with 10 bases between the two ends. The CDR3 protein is CATSREGWRTEAFF. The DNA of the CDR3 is TGTGCCACCAGCAGAGAGGGGTGGAGAACTGAAGCTTTCTTT.